This T cell receptor (beta chain) was retrieved from a study of CD4 and CD8 cells across lung adenocarcinoma regions. TCRdb re-analysed the PCR reads in MiXCR, keeping a single row per CDR3 protein. The sample consists of 3,000 to 4,000 distinct CDR3 sequences, 60% to 70% of them appearing once. This CDR3 contains 18 residues. Germline V lookup: CDR1 ENHRY, CDR2 SYGVKD. V trimming: 6 bases; J trimming: 1 base; junction bases outside the gene matches: 6. Sequencing input: CD4+ T cells from the margin of a lung tumor. This sequence was found in a male donor with lung adenocarcinoma. The CD4 and CD8 labels of this study may be unreliable. The chain is built from TRBV10-3 and TRBJ2-2; TRBD2 agrees at 15 bases. The CDR3 coding sequence is TGTGCCATCAGGCCGGGACTAGCGGGAGGAGAGAACACCGGGGAGCTGTTTTTT. It encodes CAIRPGLAGGENTGELFF.